The 7 T cell receptor beta chains reported below all come from one sample, sequenced in a study of CD8 T cells in Susac syndrome. cDNA came from about 0.51 to 1 ug RNA primed by random hexamers. Each CDR3 protein gets one entry after TCRdb re-called the immunoSEQ multiplex PCR reads with MiXCR. There are about 140,000 distinct CDR3 sequences in the sample; 85% to 95% occur only once, and about 0.14% lies in the top ten. Material for sequencing was CD4+ T cells from PBMCs. These receptors all stem from a human donor with Susac syndrome.

This chain uses TRBV20-1 with TRBJ1-2; 7 positions agree with TRBD1. This CDR3 has 13 residues. Per the germline V gene, CDR1 is DFQATT and CDR2 is SNEGSKA (reference sequence). J gave up 8 bases and V 4 bases, and 10 bases lay outside the gene matches. In DNA form, the CDR3 reads TGCAGTGCTAAAGGGGGCGGGGTCTGGGGCTACACCTTC. Amino acids: CSAKGGGVWGYTF.

This clonotype was counted a single time. The chain uses TRBV19 and TRBJ1-1; TRBD1 is a possible D gene (5 bases). The CDR3 is 13 amino acids. Trimming left V 6 bases short and J 4 bases short, with 12 bases between. Germline V gene sequence: CDR1 LNHDA, CDR2 SQIVND (reference sequence). The CDR3 sequence: CASRPDRATEAFF. The CDR3 DNA reads as TGTGCCAGTAGACCCGACAGAGCCACTGAAGCTTTCTTT.

This clonotype was seen only once. The chain recombines TRBV11-1 with TRBJ2-3; a weak D match, TRBD2 (5 bases). V lost 1 base, J lost 2 bases, and 13 bases lay in between. CDR3 length: 16 residues. The V gene's germline CDR1 is SGHAT and CDR2 FQDESV (reference sequence). CDR3 loop: CASSLGAGLPTDTQYF. In nucleotides, the CDR3 is TGTGCCAGCAGCTTAGGCGCTGGACTGCCCACAGATACGCAGTATTTT.

The CDR3: CATSIRGSSYEQYF. In DNA, the CDR3 is TGTGCCACCAGCATCCGGGGATCCTCCTACGAGCAGTACTTC. The chain recombines TRBV15 with TRBJ2-7; D possibly corresponds to TRBD2 (5 bases). CDR1 is LNHNV and CDR2 is YYDKDF in the germline V gene (reference sequence). The CDR3 is 14 amino acids. V was cut by 4 bases and J by 0 bases, with 10 bases left in between.

The chain has TRBV29-1 and TRBJ2-7; TRBD2 might be the D (6 bases). CDR1 is SQVTM and CDR2 is ANQGSEA in the germline V gene. This CDR3 comprises 14 residues. In DNA, the CDR3 is TGCAGTGCCTTTTTTCGGGAGTATGGGTACGAGCAGTACTTC. This gives the protein CSAFFREYGYEQYF.

The chain has TRBV29-1 and TRBJ1-1, with a weak D call TRBD1 (6 bases). The CDR3 spans 13 residues. Trimming left V 6 bases short and J 6 bases short, with 17 bases between. Germline V gene lookup returns CDR1 SQVTM and CDR2 ANQGSEA. The CDR3 loop reads CSVGTGMGPEAFF. The CDR3 DNA sequence: TGCAGCGTAGGAACAGGGATGGGGCCTGAAGCTTTCTTT.

The chain recombines TRBV28 with TRBJ2-2; no clear D gene. Per germline, CDR1 MDHEN and CDR2 SYDVKM. CDR3 size: 12 residues. Trimming took 8 bases from V and 9 from J, leaving 13 bases between them. Here the CDR3 DNA reads TGTGCCAGCGCCTCGGCTGCCCGGGAGCTGTTTTTT. This encodes CASASAARELFF.